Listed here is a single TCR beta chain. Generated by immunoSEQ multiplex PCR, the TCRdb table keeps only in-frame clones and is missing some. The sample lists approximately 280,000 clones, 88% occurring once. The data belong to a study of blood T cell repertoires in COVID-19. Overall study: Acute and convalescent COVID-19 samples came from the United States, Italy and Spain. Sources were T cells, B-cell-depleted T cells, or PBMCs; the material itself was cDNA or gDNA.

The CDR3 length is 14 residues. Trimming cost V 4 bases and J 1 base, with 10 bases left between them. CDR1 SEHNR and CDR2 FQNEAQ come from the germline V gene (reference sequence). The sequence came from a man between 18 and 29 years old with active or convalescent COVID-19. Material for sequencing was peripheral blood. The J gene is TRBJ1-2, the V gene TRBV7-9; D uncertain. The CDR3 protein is CASSSAASNYGYTF. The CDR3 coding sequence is TGTGCCAGCAGCTCCGCCGCCAGTAACTATGGCTACACCTTC.